This T cell receptor beta chain was found in a study of cytomegalovirus exposure and HLA in healthy donors. General observations from the study: Subsequent analysis of the approximately 110 validation repertoires found a tendency for first-cohort TCR clusters to co-occur. There were under 200 TCR beta chains listed as cytomegalovirus-associated.

Using immunoSEQ multiplex PCR, the repertoire was profiled, and TCRdb retains in-frame clones only, with some absent. Among 82,000 or so clones listed, 85% to 95% were seen once. Germline V gene lookup returns CDR1 SGHTA and CDR2 FQGNSA. V lost 5 bases to trimming and J lost 3 bases; unmatched junction nucleotides: 5. This CDR3 is built from 15 residues. This clone was counted only a few times. Its antigen is currently unknown. The rearrangement joins TRBV7-2 to TRBJ2-4; 9 nucleotides agree with TRBD2. Sequences were obtained from PBMCs. The clonotype originates from a woman aged 18-30 years in good health and CMV-seronegative. This chain's CDR3 is CASSGGGGVKNIQYF. For the CDR3, the DNA is TGTGCCAGCAGCGGGGGCGGGGGGGTCAAAAACATTCAGTACTTC.